Listed here are 20 T cell receptor beta chains from one sample, sequenced in a study of spatial heterogeneity in lung cancer. Documented time point: blood at routine non-recurrence follow-up after resection. TCRdb re-analysed the 5' RACE reads in MiXCR, keeping a single row per CDR3 protein. Of about 47,000 distinct CDR3 sequences in the sample, about 11% are singletons; the top ten hold 32%. The source was PBMCs, collected at follow-up. The receptors derive from a male donor with early-stage non-small cell lung cancer.

This clonotype turned up a few times. V is TRBV12-3 or TRBV12-4 and J is TRBJ2-1; TRBD2 matches 7 bases. Unmatched junction bases numbered 11, after V lost 6 bases and J lost 6 bases. The CDR3 has 15 amino acids. CDR3 in amino acids: CASSNPRRGGNEQFF. CDR3 DNA sequence: TGTGCCAGCAGCAACCCACGACGCGGGGGCAATGAGCAGTTCTTC.

V usage is TRBV7-2 and J usage is TRBJ2-1; no reliable D call. Trimming took 5 bases from V and 4 from J, leaving 9 bases between them. The germline V gene has CDR1 SGHTA and CDR2 FQGNSA. There are 13 residues in the CDR3. The CDR3 bases are TGTGCCAGCAGCCGTACAACATACAATGAGCAGTTCTTC. Protein sequence: CASSRTTYNEQFF.

The chain employs TRBV6-1 and TRBJ2-5, with TRBD1 identical over 8 bases. The CDR3 covers 13 residues. Germline V gives CDR1 MNHNS, CDR2 SASEGT. V lost 5 bases, J lost 5 bases, and 4 bases stayed unmatched. The CDR3 sequence: CASSWTGKETQYF. The CDR3 DNA reads as TGTGCCAGCAGTTGGACAGGGAAGGAGACCCAGTACTTC.

The chain employs TRBV7-9 and TRBJ2-5; D is ambiguous. The CDR3 has 14 amino acids. Trimming removed 2 bases from V and 3 bases from J, with 10 bases in between. In germline, CDR1 is SEHNR, CDR2 FQNEAQ (reference sequence). The CDR3 region is CASSLSLAEETQYF. The CDR3 region has the DNA TGTGCCAGCAGCTTAAGCCTGGCAGAAGAGACCCAGTACTTC.

In nucleotides, the CDR3 is TGTGCCAGCAGCGTTCAGACGAACACCGGGGAGCTGTTTTTT. Residues: CASSVQTNTGELFF. The gene calls are TRBV9 and TRBJ2-2; D not certain. With 2 bases removed from V and 0 bases from J, the gap between germline ends came to 5 bases. The CDR3 contains 14 residues. Per germline, CDR1 SGDLS and CDR2 YYNGEE.

This clonotype came up many times. The chain recombines TRBV11-2 with TRBJ2-3; no clear D. The CDR3 consists of 16 residues. Trimming cost V 5 bases and J 6 bases, with 21 bases left between them. Germline CDR1 is SGHAT and CDR2 is FQNNGV. The CDR3 loop is CASSPLRTPEGDTQYF. The CDR3, as DNA: TGTGCCAGCAGCCCCCTCAGGACCCCCGAAGGCGATACGCAGTATTTT.

V is TRBV28 and J is TRBJ1-2, with D possibly TRBD1 on 5 matching bases. Germline values: CDR1 MDHEN, CDR2 SYDVKM. Between the trimmed V and J ends, which lost 3 bases and 8 bases, there was a span of 7 bases. The CDR3 spans 11 residues. In DNA, the CDR3 is TGTGCCAGCAGTTTGGGGGAAGGCTACACCTTC. Its protein is CASSLGEGYTF.

This clonotype was observed at least ten times. The chain has TRBV29-1 and TRBJ2-4; 7 positions match TRBD1. The V segment lost 3 bases and the J segment 1 base; nucleotides outside the gene matches: 6. Germline assignment: CDR1 SQVTM and CDR2 ANQGSEA. CDR3 length equals 15 residues. The CDR3 protein is CSVEGQSLAKNIQYF. In nucleotides, the CDR3 is TGCAGCGTTGAGGGACAGTCCCTTGCCAAAAACATTCAGTACTTC.

This clonotype was seen at least ten times. The CDR3 DNA is TGCGCCAGCAGCCAAGGTAGCGGAGGCTCCTACAATGAGCAGTTCTTC. This codes for CASSQGSGGSYNEQFF. The chain has TRBV4-3 and TRBJ2-1; D is perhaps TRBD2 (6 bases). This CDR3 contains 16 residues. V lost 1 base and J 0 bases, leaving 10 bases between the germline ends. CDR1 and CDR2 from the germline V gene are LGHNA and YSLEER.

This chain joins TRBV5-1 and TRBJ2-7; a possible D gene is TRBD1 (5 bases). CDR3 length equals 14 residues. V lost 4 bases and J 3 bases, leaving 14 bases between the germline ends. Germline CDR1 SGHRS, CDR2 YFSETQ. CDR3 residues: CASSPMTDYYEQYF. The CDR3 DNA reads as TGCGCCAGCAGCCCGATGACAGATTACTACGAGCAGTACTTC.

In its sample, this clonotype was seen many times. The rearrangement uses TRBV7-2 and TRBJ2-7, with D tentatively TRBD1 (5 bases). V lost 4 bases and J 9 bases, leaving 13 bases between the germline ends. Germline V gene lookup returns CDR1 SGHTA and CDR2 FQGNSA. CDR3 length: 12 residues. CDR3 in DNA: TGTGCCAGCAGCTCGGACAAATTAGGGCAGTACTTC. This translates into CASSSDKLGQYF.

This sequence joins TRBV5-6 and TRBJ2-3; TRBD2 matches 12 bases. The germline V gene has CDR1 SGHDT and CDR2 YYEEEE. The CDR3 totals 16 residues. Unmatched junction bases numbered 5, after V lost 4 bases and J lost 2 bases. CDR3 nucleotides: TGTGCCAGCAGCCCCGGGACTAGCGGGCACACAGATACGCAGTATTTT. Its translation: CASSPGTSGHTDTQYF.

The CDR3 region has the DNA TGCGCCAGCAGGCCGGGACTAGCGAATGAGCAGTTCTTC. It specifies CASRPGLANEQFF. This chain uses TRBV5-1 with TRBJ2-1; 10 bases map to TRBD2. Germline V CDR1 and CDR2: SGHRS, YFSETQ. With 5 bases clipped from V and 7 bases from J, the junction kept 3 bases outside the gene matches. The CDR3 length is 13 residues.

This clonotype has at least ten counts. The chain uses TRBV30 and TRBJ2-3, with 7 bases lining up with TRBD1. V shed 7 bases and J 2 bases; nucleotides not matched to a gene: 9. The CDR3 length is 14 residues. CDR1 is GTSNPN and CDR2 is SVGIG in the germline V gene (reference sequence). CDR3 coding DNA: TGTGCCTCGACCAAGGGACAGCTCACAGATACGCAGTATTTT. Translation gives CASTKGQLTDTQYF.

A few counts support this clonotype. The CDR3 DNA follows: TGTGCCAGCAGCCTACAAACGGCGGAGGAGACCCAGTACTTC. Translated: CASSLQTAEETQYF. The chain employs TRBV5-4 and TRBJ2-5; D gene unclear. The CDR3 consists of 14 residues. The germline gives CDR1 SGHNT, CDR2 YYREEE (reference sequence). The V end lost 4 bases, the J end lost 5 bases, and 15 bases lay between the germline ends. Variable domain in full (rest from reference TRBV5-4 and TRBJ2-5): ETGVTQSPTHLIKTRGQQVTLRCSSQSGHNTVSWYQQALGQGPQFIFQYYREEENGRGNFPPRFSGLQFPNYSSELNVNALELDDSALYLCASSLQTAEETQYFGPGTRLLVL.

This clonotype was recorded a few times. The chain recombines TRBV7-2 with TRBJ1-3; TRBD1 might be the D (6 bases). The V gene's germline CDR1 is SGHTA and CDR2 FQGNSA. There are 13 residues in the CDR3. Trimming took 6 bases from V and 8 from J, leaving 14 bases between them. DNA of the CDR3: TGTGCCAGCAGGCAAAACAGGGCGCACACCATATATTTT. Encoded protein: CASRQNRAHTIYF.

The V gene is TRBV2, the J gene TRBJ2-7, with TRBD2 matching over 10 bases. J lost 1 base, V lost 7 bases, and 7 bases had no gene match. Germline CDR1 reads SNHLY; CDR2 reads FYNNEI. This CDR3 is built from 15 residues. CDR3 amino acids: CASTSSGRNSYEQYF. The CDR3 region has the DNA TGTGCCAGCACCTCTAGCGGGAGAAATTCCTACGAGCAGTACTTC.

This clonotype was detected ten times or more. CDR3 region: CSVTGTDSYNEQFF. The DNA for the CDR3 is TGCAGCGTTACCGGGACGGATTCCTACAATGAGCAGTTCTTC. The chain couples TRBV29-1 to TRBJ2-1; either TRBD1 or TRBD2 may supply D (5 bases each). CDR1 and CDR2 (germline): SQVTM, ANQGSEA. The CDR3 runs 14 residues. Trimming removed 5 bases at V and 1 base at J, with 12 bases between.

This clonotype was seen more than once but under ten times. The gene calls are TRBV7-3 and TRBJ2-1, with TRBD2 matching over 8 bases. This CDR3 spans 19 amino acids. Looked up from germline, CDR1 is SGHTA and CDR2 is FQGTGA. V trimming: 2 bases; J trimming: 1 base; junction bases outside the gene matches: 13. The CDR3 DNA follows: TGTGCCAGCAGCTTAGCATATTCCAGCGGGGGCCGATCCTACAATGAGCAGTTCTTC. Protein product: CASSLAYSSGGRSYNEQFF.

Ten or more counts support this clonotype. CDR3 coding DNA: TGTGCCCTAGAGGGCCATTCGAACACCGGGGAGCTGTTTTTT. Its translation is CALEGHSNTGELFF. The V and J genes are TRBV5-4 and TRBJ2-2; maybe TRBD2 (5 bases). The CDR3 extends over 14 amino acids. Germline V lookup: CDR1 SGHNT, CDR2 YYREEE (reference sequence). The V end lost 10 bases, the J end lost 0 bases, and 13 bases lay between the germline ends.